Sequencing of this T cell receptor (beta chain) was carried out in a study of human T cells and chemical hapten exposure. Overall study results and limits: DPC sensitization did not alter TCRs above 1 in 1000 frequency.

The V end was cut by 4 bases, the J end by 1 base, with 14 bases between. The V gene's germline CDR1 is LGHDT and CDR2 YNNKEL (reference sequence). The CDR3 has 16 residues. The library put unique molecular identifiers onto individual cDNA molecules. Original data processing: Samples ranged from about 23,224 to 700,000 TCRs, with a median of roughly 96,000. TCRdb passed the reads through MiXCR, listing each CDR3 protein once. For this entry, the V and J calls and clone size follow TCRdb and not the study's own pipeline. The sample has about 120,000 distinct CDR3 sequences, roughly 8.5% seen once. This clonotype was detected a few times. Its target is unknown. Whole blood, unfractionated, served as the material for total RNA extraction.

The origin of this receptor is a human donor in good health. Some clones in this sample may be carry-over from other donors' samples. The V gene is TRBV3-1, the J gene TRBJ1-3; a weak D match, TRBD1 (6 bases). The source material was whole blood. DNA for the CDR3: TGTGCCAGCAGCCGGCCGGGACACATTTCTGGAAACACCATATATTTT. It encodes CASSRPGHISGNTIYF.